This T cell receptor beta chain stems from a study of T cells in localized non-small cell lung cancer. Study-wide results and limits: The appearance of a median approximately 57 of the top 100 tumor clones was seen in adjacent lung. Because researchers sequenced only one region of the tumor, heterogeneity is still possible. Longer overall survival was associated with a higher density of T cells in the blood. The greatest T cell clonality was found in uninvolved adjacent lung (higher than in tumor).

Assay: immunoSEQ multiplex PCR; the TCRdb copy retains only in-frame clones and omits some. The data hold 20,000 or so clones, with 80% to 90% observed a single time. Of note for this clone: What it binds is not known.

The V end lost 5 bases, the J end lost 5 bases, and 18 bases lay between the germline ends. CDR3 length equals 15 residues. Germline loops: CDR1 SGHVS, CDR2 FQNEAQ. This sequence was found in an older male donor with stage I squamous cell lung carcinoma. Sample: peripheral blood, taken before any cancer treatment. The V gene is TRBV7-8, the J gene TRBJ1-1; possible D gene TRBD1, 6 bases. In DNA form, the CDR3 reads TGTGCCAGCAGCGTTAGGGGTTTCGGGACAACTGAAGCTTTCTTT. Its translation is CASSVRGFGTTEAFF.